A selection of T cell receptor beta chains follows, all from one sample in a study of neurological immune-mediated disorders. TCRdb independently ran MiXCR on the 5' RACE reads; one entry per CDR3 protein. The sample has 30,000 to 45,000 distinct CDR3 sequences; around 10% are singletons. Specimen: PBMCs. The source is a woman in her twenties or thirties with HTLV-1-associated myelopathy (HAM/TSP). Each CDR3 is given with its conserved first and last residue. Fields, in order: V gene, clone size, J gene, D gene, CDR3 DNA, CDR3 protein. A D gene is named only where the DNA matches it firmly. Not every row has a clone size; where given, it reads once, few, many or a size class.

>TRBV20-1|many|TRBJ1-2|TRBD1
TGCAGTGCTAGGGGGGACAGGGGAGGCTATGGCTACACCTTC
CSARGDRGGYGYTF
>TRBV5-1|-|TRBJ1-1|TRBD1
TGCGCCAGCAGCTTGAAGGGGGCGAGGAATACTGAAGCTTTCTTT
CASSLKGARNTEAFF
>TRBV6-5|-|TRBJ1-1|-
TGTGCCAGCAGTTCACAGGGCAAGAGCACTGAAGCTTTCTTT
CASSSQGKSTEAFF
>TRBV5-6|many|TRBJ2-3|-
TGTGCCAGCAGCGTGAGCACAGATACGCAGTATTTT
CASSVSTDTQYF
>TRBV7-2|many|TRBJ2-2|-
TGTGCCAGCAGCTCTCAGGAGCAGATCACCGGGGAGCTGTTTTTT
CASSSQEQITGELFF
>TRBV2|many|TRBJ2-1|-
TGTGCCAGCACCCGTGATCGGACACGCCGCGACAATGAGCAGTTCTTC
CASTRDRTRRDNEQFF
>TRBV3-1|many|TRBJ2-5|-
TGTGCCAGCAGCCTTTCTCGGGTCGTACAGACCCAGTACTTC
CASSLSRVVQTQYF
>TRBV20-1|medium-sized|TRBJ2-1|TRBD1
TGCAGTGCTAATTATCCAAGGACAGGGTTCTACAATGAGCAGTTCTTC
CSANYPRTGFYNEQFF
>TRBV6-5|many|TRBJ1-1|-
TGTGCCAGCAGCGGCCCGAACACTGAAGCTTTCTTT
CASSGPNTEAFF
>TRBV10-3|many|TRBJ2-1|-
TGTGCCATCAGTGAGTCGACTTTTCAGTACAATGAGCAGTTCTTC
CAISESTFQYNEQFF
>TRBV20-1|many|TRBJ2-7|-
TGCAGTGCTAGAGACCCAGAGAAATCCTACGAGCAGTACTTC
CSARDPEKSYEQYF
>TRBV18|many|TRBJ1-1|TRBD1
TGTGCCAGCTCACCGGGACAGCGGAGCCCTAACGCTGAAGCTTTCTTT
CASSPGQRSPNAEAFF
>TRBV4-1|many|TRBJ2-3|-
TGCGCCAGCAGCCAAAATGGGGCAGGGACAGATACGCAGTATTTT
CASSQNGAGTDTQYF
>TRBV6-1|few|TRBJ1-5|-
TGTGCCAGCAGCACCAGGGGATGGTCCCAGCCCCAGCATTTT
CASSTRGWSQPQHF
>TRBV20-1|medium-sized|TRBJ1-4|-
TGCAGTGTCCCACGGGCAGGGGAAGATGAAAAACTGTTTTTT
CSVPRAGEDEKLFF
>TRBV12-3/TRBV12-4|-|TRBJ2-7|-
TGTGCCAGCAGTGTAAATGGGGACGAGCAGTACTTC
CASSVNGDEQYF
>TRBV7-9|many|TRBJ1-1|-
TGTGCCAGCAGCTCATTCGCTGAAGCTTTCTTT
CASSSFAEAFF
>TRBV11-3|many|TRBJ1-1|TRBD1
TGTGCCAGCAGTCGTTATCCGGGACAGGGGATTAATGAAGCTTTCTTT
CASSRYPGQGINEAFF
>TRBV20-1|many|TRBJ2-1|TRBD1
TGCAGTGCTAGGATAGGGACAGGCAGCAATTACAATGAGCAGTTCTTC
CSARIGTGSNYNEQFF
>TRBV12-3/TRBV12-4|many|TRBJ1-2|-
TGTGCCAGCATTCTAAGGAGGGGCTACACCTTC
CASILRRGYTF
>TRBV27|many|TRBJ1-2|-
TGTGCCAGCAGTTTACGCGCACCCAACTATGGCTACACCTTC
CASSLRAPNYGYTF
>TRBV5-5|many|TRBJ2-1|TRBD2
TGTGCCAGCAGCAGCCGTCGGCTAGCGGCATTAGGTGAGCAGTTCTTC
CASSSRRLAALGEQFF
>TRBV20-1|many|TRBJ2-7|-
TGCAGTGCTAGAGTTCCCGATAGAAGCCCCTACGAGCAGTACTTC
CSARVPDRSPYEQYF
>TRBV5-1|many|TRBJ2-2|-
TGCGCCAGCAGCTTAGGGTCATCGAACACCGGGGAGCTGTTTTTT
CASSLGSSNTGELFF
>TRBV20-1|many|TRBJ1-1|-
TGCAGTGCTAGGGTGGGGACTGAAGCTTTCTTT
CSARVGTEAFF
>TRBV20-1|many|TRBJ2-3|-
TGCAGTGCTAGAGGTTCAGATACGCAGTATTTT
CSARGSDTQYF
>TRBV12-3/TRBV12-4|many|TRBJ1-6|TRBD1
TGTGCCAGCAGTCCGACCGACAGGGGAGGACCCCTCCACTTT
CASSPTDRGGPLHF
>TRBV5-1|many|TRBJ1-1|-
TGCGCCAGCGCCGGGAGGGCGGGATCCATGAACACTGAAGCTTTCTTT
CASAGRAGSMNTEAFF
>TRBV20-1|many|TRBJ1-4|-
TGCAGTGCTAGACAGGGAGACAGGAAGGGTGAAAAACTGTTTTTT
CSARQGDRKGEKLFF
>TRBV10-3|medium-sized|TRBJ2-7|-
TGTGCCATCAGCGGTACAGGGAGCTCCTACGAGCAGTACTTC
CAISGTGSSYEQYF
>TRBV30|many|TRBJ2-2|-
TGTGCCTGGAGTAGGGACGGGAACACCGGGGAGCTGTTTTTT
CAWSRDGNTGELFF
>TRBV10-3|many|TRBJ2-2|TRBD1
TGTGCCATCAGACGAGGGACAGCCAACACCGGGGAGCTGTTTTTT
CAIRRGTANTGELFF
>TRBV20-1|many|TRBJ2-3|TRBD2
TGCAGTGCTAGAGTAGCGGGCAGCACAGATACGCAGTATTTT
CSARVAGSTDTQYF
>TRBV29-1|many|TRBJ2-7|TRBD1
TGCAGCGTTGCAGGCCAGGGGGCGAAAGAGCAGTACTTC
CSVAGQGAKEQYF
>TRBV18|many|TRBJ1-6|-
TGTGCCAGCTCACCCCAGAGACTGGACTTGAATTCACCCCTCCACTTT
CASSPQRLDLNSPLHF
>TRBV5-1|many|TRBJ2-7|TRBD1
TGCGCCAGCAGCCCGGACAGGGGCTTATACGAGCAGTACTTC
CASSPDRGLYEQYF
>TRBV18|many|TRBJ2-3|-
TGTGCCAGCTCACCACAAGAGATTAGCACAGATACGCAGTATTTT
CASSPQEISTDTQYF
>TRBV5-1|many|TRBJ2-1|-
TGCGCCAGCAGAGGGTCGGGAAGGGGATACAATGAGCAGTTCTTC
CASRGSGRGYNEQFF
>TRBV20-1|many|TRBJ1-2|TRBD1
TGCAGTGCGAACACAGGGGGCGGTGGCTACACCTTC
CSANTGGGGYTF